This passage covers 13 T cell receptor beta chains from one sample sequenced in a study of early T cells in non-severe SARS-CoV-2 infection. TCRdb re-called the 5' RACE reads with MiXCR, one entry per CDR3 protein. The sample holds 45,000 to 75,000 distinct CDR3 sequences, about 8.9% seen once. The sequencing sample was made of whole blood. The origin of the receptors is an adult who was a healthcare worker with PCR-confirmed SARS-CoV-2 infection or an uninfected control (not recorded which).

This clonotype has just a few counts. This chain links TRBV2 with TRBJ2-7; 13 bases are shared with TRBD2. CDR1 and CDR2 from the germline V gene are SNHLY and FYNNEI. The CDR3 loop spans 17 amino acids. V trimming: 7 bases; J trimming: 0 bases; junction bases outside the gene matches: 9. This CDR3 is CASNRGGLAGVSYEQYF. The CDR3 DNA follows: TGTGCCAGCAATAGAGGCGGACTAGCGGGAGTCTCCTACGAGCAGTACTTC.

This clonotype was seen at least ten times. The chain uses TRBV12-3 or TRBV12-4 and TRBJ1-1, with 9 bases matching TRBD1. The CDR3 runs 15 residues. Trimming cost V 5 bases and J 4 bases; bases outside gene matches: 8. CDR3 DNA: TGTGCCAGCAGTCCGGGGACAGGGAGGGGCACTGAAGCTTTCTTT. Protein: CASSPGTGRGTEAFF.

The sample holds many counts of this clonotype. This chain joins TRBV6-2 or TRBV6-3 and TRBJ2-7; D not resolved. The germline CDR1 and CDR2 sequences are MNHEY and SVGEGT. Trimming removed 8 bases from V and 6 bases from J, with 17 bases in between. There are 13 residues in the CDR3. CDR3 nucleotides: TGTGCCAGCGTCCCCGCCCCGGTGGTCGAGCAGTACTTC. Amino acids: CASVPAPVVEQYF.

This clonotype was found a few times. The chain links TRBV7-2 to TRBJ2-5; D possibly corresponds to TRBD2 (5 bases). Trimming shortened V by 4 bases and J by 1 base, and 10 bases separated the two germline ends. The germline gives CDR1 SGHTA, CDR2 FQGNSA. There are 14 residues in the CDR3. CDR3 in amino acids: CASSSNRGQETQYF. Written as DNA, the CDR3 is TGTGCCAGCAGCTCTAACCGGGGCCAAGAGACCCAGTACTTC. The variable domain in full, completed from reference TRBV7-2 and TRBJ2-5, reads GAGVSQSPSNKVTEKGKDVELRCDPISGHTALYWYRQSLGQGLEFLIYFQGNSAPDKSGLPSDRFSAERTGGSVSTLTIQRTQQEDSAVYLCASSSNRGQETQYFGPGTRLLVL.

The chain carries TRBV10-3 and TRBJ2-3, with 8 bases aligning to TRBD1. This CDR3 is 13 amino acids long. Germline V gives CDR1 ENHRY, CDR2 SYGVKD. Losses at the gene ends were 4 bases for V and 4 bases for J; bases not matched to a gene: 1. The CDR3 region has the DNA TGTGCCATCAGTGGACAGGGGTCAGATACGCAGTATTTT. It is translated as CAISGQGSDTQYF.

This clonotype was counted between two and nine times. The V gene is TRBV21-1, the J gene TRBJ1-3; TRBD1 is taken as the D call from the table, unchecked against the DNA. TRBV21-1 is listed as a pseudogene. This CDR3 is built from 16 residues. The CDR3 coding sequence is TGTGCCAGCAGCGGTCGGGACAGAAACTCTGGAAACACCATATATTTT. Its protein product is CASSGRDRNSGNTIYF.

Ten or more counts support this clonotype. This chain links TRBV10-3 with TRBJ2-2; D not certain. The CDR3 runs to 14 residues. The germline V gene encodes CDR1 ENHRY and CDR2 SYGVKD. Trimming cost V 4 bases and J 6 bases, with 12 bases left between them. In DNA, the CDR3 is TGTGCCATCAGTGGGGCCACGATTCCCGGGGAGCTGTTTTTT. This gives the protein CAISGATIPGELFF.

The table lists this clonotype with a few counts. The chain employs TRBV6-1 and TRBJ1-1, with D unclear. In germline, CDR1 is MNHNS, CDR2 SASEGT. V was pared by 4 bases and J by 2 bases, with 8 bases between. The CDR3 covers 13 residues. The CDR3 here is CASSAKTNTEAFF. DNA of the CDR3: TGTGCCAGCAGTGCCAAGACCAACACTGAAGCTTTCTTT.

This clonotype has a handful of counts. The CDR3 sequence: CASSLRDSSTYEQYF. CDR3 bases: TGTGCCAGCAGCCTCCGGGACAGCTCCACCTACGAGCAGTACTTC. The chain combines TRBV7-9 with TRBJ2-7, with 7 nucleotides matching TRBD1. V shed 5 bases and J 2 bases; nucleotides not matched to a gene: 9. Germline-derived CDR1 and CDR2 are SEHNR and FQNEAQ (reference sequence). The CDR3 is made up of 15 amino acids.

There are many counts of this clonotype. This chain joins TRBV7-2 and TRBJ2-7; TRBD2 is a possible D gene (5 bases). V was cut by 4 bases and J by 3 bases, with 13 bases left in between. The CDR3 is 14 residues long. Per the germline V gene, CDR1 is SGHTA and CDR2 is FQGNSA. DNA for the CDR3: TGTGCCAGCAGCTCCTCCCGGGATGACTACGAGCAGTACTTC. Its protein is CASSSSRDDYEQYF.

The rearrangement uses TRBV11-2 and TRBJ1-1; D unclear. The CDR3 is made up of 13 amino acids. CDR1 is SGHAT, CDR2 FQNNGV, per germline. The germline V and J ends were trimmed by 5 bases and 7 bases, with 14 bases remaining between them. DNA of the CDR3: TGTGCCAGCAGCCGAGTAAGTGGACTTGAAGCTTTCTTT. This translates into CASSRVSGLEAFF.

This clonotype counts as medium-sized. The CDR3 loop is CASSLEAYGSYNEQFF. CDR3 bases: TGTGCCAGCAGCTTAGAAGCTTACGGCTCCTACAATGAGCAGTTCTTC. V gene TRBV11-2 combines with J gene TRBJ2-1; D ambiguous. The CDR3 spans 16 residues. The germline CDR1 and CDR2 sequences are SGHAT and FQNNGV. The V end lost 0 bases, the J end lost 0 bases, and 9 bases lay between the germline ends. The variable domain in full, completed from reference TRBV11-2 and TRBJ2-1, reads EAGVAQSPRYKIIEKRQSVAFWCNPISGHATLYWYQQILGQGPKLLIQFQNNGVVDDSQLPKDRFSAERLKGVDSTLKIQPAKLEDSAVYLCASSLEAYGSYNEQFFGPGTRLTVL.

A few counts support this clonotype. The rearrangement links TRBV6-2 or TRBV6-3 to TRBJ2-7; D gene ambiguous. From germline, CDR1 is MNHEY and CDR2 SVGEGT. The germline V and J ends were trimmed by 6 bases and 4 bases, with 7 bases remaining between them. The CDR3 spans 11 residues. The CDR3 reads CASRSTYEQYF. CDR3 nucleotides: TGTGCCAGCAGATCGACTTACGAGCAGTACTTC.